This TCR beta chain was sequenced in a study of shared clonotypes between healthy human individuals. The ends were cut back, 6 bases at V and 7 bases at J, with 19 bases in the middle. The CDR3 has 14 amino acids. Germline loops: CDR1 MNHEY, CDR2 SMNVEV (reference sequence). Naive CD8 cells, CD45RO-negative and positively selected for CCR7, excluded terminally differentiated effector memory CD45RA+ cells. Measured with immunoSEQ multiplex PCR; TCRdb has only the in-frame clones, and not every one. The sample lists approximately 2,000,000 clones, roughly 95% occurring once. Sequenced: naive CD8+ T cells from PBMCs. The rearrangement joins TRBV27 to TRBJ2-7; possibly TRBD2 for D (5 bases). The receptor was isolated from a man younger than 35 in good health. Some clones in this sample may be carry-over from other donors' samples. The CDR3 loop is CASSLSHFGGEQYF. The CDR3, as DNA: TGTGCCAGCAGCCTCTCACACTTCGGCGGGGAGCAGTACTTC.